One T cell receptor beta chain is described in this entry. Losses at the gene ends were 9 bases for V and 4 bases for J; bases not matched to a gene: 8. There are 13 residues in the CDR3. Germline V gene data show CDR1 as SNHLY and CDR2 as FYNNEI. The data were taken from a study of blood T cell repertoires in COVID-19. Study summary: The analysed material was cDNA or gDNA that came from T cells, B-cell-depleted T cells, or PBMCs.

As handled by the study authors: Researchers report that nucleated cell counts were estimated from reference gene primer amplification. Produced via immunoSEQ multiplex PCR; TCRdb's table is partial and in-frame only. V and J calls and clone size are those listed in that table; D and trimming were worked out from the DNA. Of some 190,000 clones listed, around 82% were seen once; the top ten hold roughly 4.5%. The chain is built from TRBV2 and TRBJ1-1; 7 bases are a match to TRBD1. Sequencing input: PBMCs or T cells enriched from blood (not recorded which). This clonotype was obtained from a young man with acute COVID-19. CDR3 sequence (DNA): TGTGCCAGTAAATCGACAGGGACCACTGAAGCTTTCTTT. Translation gives CASKSTGTTEAFF.